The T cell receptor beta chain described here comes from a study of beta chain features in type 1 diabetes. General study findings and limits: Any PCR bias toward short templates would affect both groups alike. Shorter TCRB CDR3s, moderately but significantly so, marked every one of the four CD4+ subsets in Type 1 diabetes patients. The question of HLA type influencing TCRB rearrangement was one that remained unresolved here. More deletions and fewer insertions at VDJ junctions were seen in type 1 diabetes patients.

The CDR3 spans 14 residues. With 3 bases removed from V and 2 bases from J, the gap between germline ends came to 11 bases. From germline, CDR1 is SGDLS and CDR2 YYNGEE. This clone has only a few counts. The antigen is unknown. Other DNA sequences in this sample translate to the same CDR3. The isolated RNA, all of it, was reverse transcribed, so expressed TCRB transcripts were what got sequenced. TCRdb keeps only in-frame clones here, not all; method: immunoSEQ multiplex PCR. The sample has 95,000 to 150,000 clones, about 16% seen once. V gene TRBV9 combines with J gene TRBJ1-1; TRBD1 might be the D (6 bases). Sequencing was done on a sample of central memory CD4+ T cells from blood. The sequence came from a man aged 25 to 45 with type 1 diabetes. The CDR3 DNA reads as TGTGCCAGCAGCGGCTTGGGACAAAACACTGAAGCTTTCTTT. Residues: CASSGLGQNTEAFF.